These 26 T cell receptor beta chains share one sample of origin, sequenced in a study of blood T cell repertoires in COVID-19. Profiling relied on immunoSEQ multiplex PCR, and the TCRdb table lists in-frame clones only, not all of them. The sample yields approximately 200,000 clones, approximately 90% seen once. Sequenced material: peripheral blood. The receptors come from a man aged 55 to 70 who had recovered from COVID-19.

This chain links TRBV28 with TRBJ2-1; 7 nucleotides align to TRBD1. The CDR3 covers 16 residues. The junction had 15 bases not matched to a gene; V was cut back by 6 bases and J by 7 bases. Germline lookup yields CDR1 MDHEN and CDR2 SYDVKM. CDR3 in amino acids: CASSRLDRAQANEQFF. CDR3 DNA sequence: TGTGCCAGCAGCCGCCTCGACAGGGCACAGGCGAATGAGCAGTTCTTC.

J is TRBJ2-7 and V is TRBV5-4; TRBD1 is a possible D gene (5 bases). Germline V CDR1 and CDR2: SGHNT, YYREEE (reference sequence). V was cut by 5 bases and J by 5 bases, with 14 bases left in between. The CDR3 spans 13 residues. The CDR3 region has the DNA TGTGCCAGCAGTTTCCCTAGGACAAACGAGCAGTACTTC. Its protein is CASSFPRTNEQYF.

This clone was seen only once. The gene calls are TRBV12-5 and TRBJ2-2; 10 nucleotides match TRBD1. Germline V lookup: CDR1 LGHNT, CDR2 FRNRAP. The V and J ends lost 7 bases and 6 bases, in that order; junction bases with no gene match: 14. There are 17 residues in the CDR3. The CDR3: CASASQSGTGVAGELFF. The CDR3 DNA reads TGTGCTAGTGCTTCCCAATCCGGGACAGGGGTCGCCGGGGAGCTGTTTTTT.

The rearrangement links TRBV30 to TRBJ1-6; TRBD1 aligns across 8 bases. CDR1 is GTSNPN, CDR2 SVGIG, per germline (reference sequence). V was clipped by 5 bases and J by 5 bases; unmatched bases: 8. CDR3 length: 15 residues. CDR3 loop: CAWVHGTGNNSPLHF. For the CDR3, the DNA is TGTGCCTGGGTCCACGGGACAGGCAATAATTCACCCCTCCACTTT.

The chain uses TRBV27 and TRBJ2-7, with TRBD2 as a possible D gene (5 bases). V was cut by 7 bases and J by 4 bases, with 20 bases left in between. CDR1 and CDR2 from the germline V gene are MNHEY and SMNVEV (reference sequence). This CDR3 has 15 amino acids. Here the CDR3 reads CASNTRTGGLYEQYF. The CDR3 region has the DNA TGTGCCAGCAACACCAGGACCGGCGGACTTTACGAGCAGTACTTC.

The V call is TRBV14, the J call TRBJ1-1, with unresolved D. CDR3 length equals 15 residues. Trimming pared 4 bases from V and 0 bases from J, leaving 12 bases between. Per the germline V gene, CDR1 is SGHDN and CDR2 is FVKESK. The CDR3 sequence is CASSPLSQVNTEAFF. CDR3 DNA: TGTGCCAGCAGCCCACTTTCCCAGGTGAACACTGAAGCTTTCTTT.

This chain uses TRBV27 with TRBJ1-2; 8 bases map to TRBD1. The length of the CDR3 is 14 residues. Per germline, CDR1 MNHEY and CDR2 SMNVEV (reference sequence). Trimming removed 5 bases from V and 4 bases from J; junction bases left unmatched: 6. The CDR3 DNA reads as TGTGCCAGCAGTAACGGACAGGGAAGCTATGGCTACACCTTC. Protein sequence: CASSNGQGSYGYTF.

The CDR3 is CASSETSGRAETQYF. The CDR3 DNA sequence: TGTGCCAGCAGCGAGACTAGCGGGAGGGCAGAGACCCAGTACTTC. The chain couples TRBV2 to TRBJ2-5; 14 bases agree with TRBD2. The CDR3 runs 15 residues. The V segment lost 6 bases and the J segment 4 bases; nucleotides outside the gene matches: 4. CDR1 SNHLY and CDR2 FYNNEI come from the germline V gene.

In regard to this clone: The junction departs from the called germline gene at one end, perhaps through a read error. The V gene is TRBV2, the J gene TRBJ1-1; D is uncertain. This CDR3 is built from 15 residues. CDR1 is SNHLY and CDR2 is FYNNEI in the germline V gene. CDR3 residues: CASSEGLLMNTEAFF. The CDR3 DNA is TGTGCCAGCAGCGAAGGACTATTAATGAACACTGAAGCTTTCTTT.

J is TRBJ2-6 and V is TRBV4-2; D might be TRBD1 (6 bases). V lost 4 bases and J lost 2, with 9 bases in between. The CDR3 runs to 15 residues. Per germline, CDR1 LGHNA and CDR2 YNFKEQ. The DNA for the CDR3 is TGTGCCAGCAGCCGCGAGGGGGCTGGGGCCAACGTCCTGACTTTC. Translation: CASSREGAGANVLTF.

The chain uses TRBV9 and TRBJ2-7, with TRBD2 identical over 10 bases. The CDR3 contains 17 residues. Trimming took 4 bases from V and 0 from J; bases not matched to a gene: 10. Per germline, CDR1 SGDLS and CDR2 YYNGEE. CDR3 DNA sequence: TGTGCCAGCAGCCCGGGGACTAGCGAGTGGACCTCCTACGAGCAGTACTTC. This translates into CASSPGTSEWTSYEQYF. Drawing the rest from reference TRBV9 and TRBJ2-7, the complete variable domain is DSGVTQTPKHLITATGQRVTLRCSPRSGDLSVYWYQQSLDQGLQFLIQYYNGEERAKGNILERFSAQQFPDLHSELNLSSLELGDSALYFCASSPGTSEWTSYEQYFGPGTRLTVT.

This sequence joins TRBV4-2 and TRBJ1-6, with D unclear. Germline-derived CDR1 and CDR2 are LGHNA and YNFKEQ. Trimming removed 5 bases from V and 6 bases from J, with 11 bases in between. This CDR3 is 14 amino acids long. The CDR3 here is CASSSLSGNSPLHF. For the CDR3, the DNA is TGTGCCAGCAGCTCCCTAAGCGGTAATTCACCCCTCCACTTT.

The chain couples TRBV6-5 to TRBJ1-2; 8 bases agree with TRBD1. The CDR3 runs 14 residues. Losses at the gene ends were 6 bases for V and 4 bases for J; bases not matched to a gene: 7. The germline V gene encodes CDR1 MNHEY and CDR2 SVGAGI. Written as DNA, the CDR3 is TGTGCCAGCAGCGCCGACAGGGGCTTCTATGGCTACACCTTC. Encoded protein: CASSADRGFYGYTF.

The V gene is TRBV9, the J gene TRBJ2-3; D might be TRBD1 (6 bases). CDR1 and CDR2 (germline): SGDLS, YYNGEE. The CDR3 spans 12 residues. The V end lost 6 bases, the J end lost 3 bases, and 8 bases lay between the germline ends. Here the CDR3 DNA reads TGTGCCAGCAACAGGGAGACAGATACGCAGTATTTT. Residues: CASNRETDTQYF. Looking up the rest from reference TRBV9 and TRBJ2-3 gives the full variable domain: DSGVTQTPKHLITATGQRVTLRCSPRSGDLSVYWYQQSLDQGLQFLIQYYNGEERAKGNILERFSAQQFPDLHSELNLSSLELGDSALYFCASNRETDTQYFGPGTRLTVL.

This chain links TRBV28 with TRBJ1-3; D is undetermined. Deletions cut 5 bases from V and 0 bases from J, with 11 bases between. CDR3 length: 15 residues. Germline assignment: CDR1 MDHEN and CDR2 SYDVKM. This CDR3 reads CASSGGTSSGNTIYF. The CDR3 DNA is TGTGCCAGCAGTGGTGGTACAAGCTCTGGAAACACCATATATTTT.

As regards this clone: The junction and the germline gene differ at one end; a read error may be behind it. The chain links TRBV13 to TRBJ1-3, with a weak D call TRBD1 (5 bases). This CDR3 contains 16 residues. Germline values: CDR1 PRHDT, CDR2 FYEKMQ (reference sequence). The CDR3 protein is CASRLAQGAAGNTIYF. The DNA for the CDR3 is TGTGCCAGCCGCTTGGCCCAAGGGGCTGCTGGAAACACCATATATTTT.

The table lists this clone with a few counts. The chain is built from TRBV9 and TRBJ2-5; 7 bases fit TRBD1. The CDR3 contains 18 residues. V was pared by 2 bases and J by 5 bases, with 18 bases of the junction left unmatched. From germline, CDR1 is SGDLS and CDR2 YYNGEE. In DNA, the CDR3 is TGTGCCAGCAGCGTTGGATCCCAGACAGGGCTCCTAGGGGAGACCCAGTACTTC. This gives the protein CASSVGSQTGLLGETQYF.

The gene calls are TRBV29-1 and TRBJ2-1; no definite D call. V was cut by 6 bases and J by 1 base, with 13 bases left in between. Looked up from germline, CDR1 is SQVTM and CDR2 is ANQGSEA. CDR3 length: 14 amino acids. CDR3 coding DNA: TGCAGCGTCATTGGCCTCGGGTCCTACAATGAGCAGTTCTTC. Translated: CSVIGLGSYNEQFF.

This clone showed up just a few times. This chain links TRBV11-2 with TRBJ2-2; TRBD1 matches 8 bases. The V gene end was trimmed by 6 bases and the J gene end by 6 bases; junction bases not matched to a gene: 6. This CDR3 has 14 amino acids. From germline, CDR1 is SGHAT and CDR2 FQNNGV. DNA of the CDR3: TGTGCCAGCAGGCGACAGGGGTACCCCGGGGAGCTGTTTTTT. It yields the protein CASRRQGYPGELFF.

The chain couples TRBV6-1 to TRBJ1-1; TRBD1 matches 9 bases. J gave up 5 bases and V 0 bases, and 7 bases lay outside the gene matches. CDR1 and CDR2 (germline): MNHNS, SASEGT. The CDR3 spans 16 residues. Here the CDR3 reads CASSEATQGARTEAFF. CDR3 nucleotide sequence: TGTGCCAGCAGTGAAGCGACACAGGGGGCGAGGACTGAAGCTTTCTTT.

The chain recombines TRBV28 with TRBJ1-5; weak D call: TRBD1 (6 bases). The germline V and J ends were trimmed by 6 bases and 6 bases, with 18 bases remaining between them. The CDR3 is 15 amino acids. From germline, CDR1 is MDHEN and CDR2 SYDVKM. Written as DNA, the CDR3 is TGTGCCAGCAGCAAAGAAAGGGGGGGCGTTCAGCCCCAGCATTTT. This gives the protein CASSKERGGVQPQHF.

The CDR3 nucleotides read TGTGCCAGCAGCCATGGACTAGCGGGGGTGTACGAGCAGTACTTC. Its translation: CASSHGLAGVYEQYF. J is TRBJ2-7 and V is TRBV5-4; 13 bases agree with TRBD2. V shed 4 bases, J shed 4 bases, and the junction held 5 bases outside the gene matches. The CDR3 contains 15 residues. Looked up from germline, CDR1 is SGHNT and CDR2 is YYREEE (reference sequence). Variable domain in full (rest from reference TRBV5-4 and TRBJ2-7): ETGVTQSPTHLIKTRGQQVTLRCSSQSGHNTVSWYQQALGQGPQFIFQYYREEENGRGNFPPRFSGLQFPNYSSELNVNALELDDSALYLCASSHGLAGVYEQYFGPGTRLTVT.

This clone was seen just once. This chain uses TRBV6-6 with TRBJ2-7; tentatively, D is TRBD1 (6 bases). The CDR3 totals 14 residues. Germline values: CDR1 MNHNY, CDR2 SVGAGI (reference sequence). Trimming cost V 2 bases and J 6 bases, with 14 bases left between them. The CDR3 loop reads CASSYITGSGEQYF. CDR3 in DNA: TGTGCCAGCAGTTACATTACAGGGAGCGGCGAGCAGTACTTC.

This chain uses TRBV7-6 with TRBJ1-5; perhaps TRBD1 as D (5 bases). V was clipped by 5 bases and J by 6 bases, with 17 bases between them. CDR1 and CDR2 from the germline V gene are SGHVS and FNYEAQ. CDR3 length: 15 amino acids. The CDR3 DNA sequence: TGTGCCAGCAGCCCCGACCCAGGGTTCGGTCAGCCCCAGCATTTT. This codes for CASSPDPGFGQPQHF.

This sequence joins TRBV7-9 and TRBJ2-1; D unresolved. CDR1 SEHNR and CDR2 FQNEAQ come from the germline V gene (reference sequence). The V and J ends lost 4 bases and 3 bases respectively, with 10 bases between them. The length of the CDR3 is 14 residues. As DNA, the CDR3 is TGTGCCAGCAGCTCTGAGAACTTCTACAATGAGCAGTTCTTC. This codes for CASSSENFYNEQFF.

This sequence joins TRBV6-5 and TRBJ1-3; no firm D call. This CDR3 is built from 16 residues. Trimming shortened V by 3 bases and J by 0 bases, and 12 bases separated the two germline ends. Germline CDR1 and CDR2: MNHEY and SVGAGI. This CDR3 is CASSYSQDISGNTIYF. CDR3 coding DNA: TGTGCCAGCAGTTATTCTCAGGATATCTCTGGAAACACCATATATTTT.